The clone carrying this T cell receptor beta chain was counted between two and nine times. The target antigen is unknown. This sample is drawn from a study of T-cell memory formation after mild COVID-19. Study-level information: The study found TCR clusters largely donor specific.

Study findings and constraints: The study found contracting CD4+ clones mainly in CM and EM and contracting CD8+ clones in EMRA.

This CDR3 is built from 15 residues. V lost 3 bases and J lost 1; bases outside the gene matches: 5. CDR1 LNHNV and CDR2 YYDKDF come from the germline V gene (reference sequence). The TCR alpha and TCR beta cDNA libraries, bearing sample barcodes and UMIs, were generated by 5'RACE using constant-segment primers. From the 5' RACE reads, TCRdb called clonotypes with MiXCR, one entry per CDR3 protein. The sample consists of a few hundred thousand distinct CDR3 sequences, roughly a fifth of them appearing once. Sequencing used PBMCs or a T cell subset sorted from them (not recorded which). This sequence originates from a man between 18 and 35 years old who had mild COVID-19 (a few samples of this study predate the infection). Cell type and time point are not known. The chain combines TRBV15 with TRBJ2-5; 7 nucleotides agree with TRBD1. This chain's CDR3 is CATSSHGTAQETQYF. The CDR3, as DNA: TGTGCCACCAGCAGCCATGGGACAGCCCAAGAGACCCAGTACTTC.